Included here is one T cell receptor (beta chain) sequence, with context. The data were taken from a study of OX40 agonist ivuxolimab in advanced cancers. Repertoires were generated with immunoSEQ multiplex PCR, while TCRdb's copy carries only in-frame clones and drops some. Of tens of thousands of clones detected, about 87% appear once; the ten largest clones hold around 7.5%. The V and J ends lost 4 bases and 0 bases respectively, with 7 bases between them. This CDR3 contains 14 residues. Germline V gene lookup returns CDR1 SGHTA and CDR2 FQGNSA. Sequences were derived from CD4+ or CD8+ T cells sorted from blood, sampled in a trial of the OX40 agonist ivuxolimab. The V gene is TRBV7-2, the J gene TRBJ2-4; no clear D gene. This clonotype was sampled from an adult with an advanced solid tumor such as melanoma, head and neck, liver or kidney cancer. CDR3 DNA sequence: TGTGCCAGCAGCTCCAGGCTAGCCAAAAACATTCAGTACTTC. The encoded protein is CASSSRLAKNIQYF.